The T cell receptor (beta chain) under discussion was sequenced for a study of shared clonotypes between healthy human individuals. Here immunoSEQ multiplex PCR was the method, and the copy in TCRdb shows in-frame clones only, minus some. This sample has hundreds of thousands of clones; 85% to 95% occur once, and the top ten carry around 0.12%. Broader study findings: The diversity represented, both genetic and in exposure history, was limited by few donors. A handful of donors showed sharing of around 5.3% of naive CD4 clonotypes.

It was CD45RO-negative cells, positively selected for CCR7, that made up naive CD8 cells, with terminally differentiated effector memory CD45RA+ cells excluded. Remarks on this clone: Its target is not known.

The germline V gene has CDR1 MDHEN and CDR2 SYDVKM. The CDR3 covers 13 residues. V was trimmed by 8 bases and J by 3 bases, leaving 14 bases between them. This clonotype was obtained from a woman in her twenties or thirties in good health. The chain couples TRBV28 to TRBJ2-7; D is perhaps TRBD2 (5 bases). The source material was naive CD8+ T cells sorted from blood. The CDR3: CASAEPSIYEQYF. The DNA for the CDR3 is TGTGCCAGCGCTGAACCTAGCATCTACGAGCAGTACTTC.